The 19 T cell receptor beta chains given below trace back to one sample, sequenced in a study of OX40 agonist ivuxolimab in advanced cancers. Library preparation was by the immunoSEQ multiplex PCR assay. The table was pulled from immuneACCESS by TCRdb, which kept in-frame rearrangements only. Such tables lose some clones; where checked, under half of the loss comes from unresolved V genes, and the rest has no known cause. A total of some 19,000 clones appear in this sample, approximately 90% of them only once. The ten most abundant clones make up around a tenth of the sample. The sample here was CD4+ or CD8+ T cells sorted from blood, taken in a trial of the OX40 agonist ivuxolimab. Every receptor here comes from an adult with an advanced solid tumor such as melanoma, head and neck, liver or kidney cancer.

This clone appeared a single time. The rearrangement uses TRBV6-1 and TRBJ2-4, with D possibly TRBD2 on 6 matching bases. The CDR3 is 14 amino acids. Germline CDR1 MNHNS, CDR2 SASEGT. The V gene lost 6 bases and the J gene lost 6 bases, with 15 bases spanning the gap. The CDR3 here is CASREGLGGNIQYF. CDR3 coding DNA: TGTGCCAGCAGGGAGGGCCTCGGGGGAAACATTCAGTACTTC.

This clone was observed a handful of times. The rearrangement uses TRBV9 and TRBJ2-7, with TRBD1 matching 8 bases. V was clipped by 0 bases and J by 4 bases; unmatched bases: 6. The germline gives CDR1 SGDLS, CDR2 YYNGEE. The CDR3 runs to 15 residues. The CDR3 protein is CASSVGQGIGYEQYF. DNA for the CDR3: TGTGCCAGCAGCGTAGGACAGGGGATAGGTTACGAGCAGTACTTC.

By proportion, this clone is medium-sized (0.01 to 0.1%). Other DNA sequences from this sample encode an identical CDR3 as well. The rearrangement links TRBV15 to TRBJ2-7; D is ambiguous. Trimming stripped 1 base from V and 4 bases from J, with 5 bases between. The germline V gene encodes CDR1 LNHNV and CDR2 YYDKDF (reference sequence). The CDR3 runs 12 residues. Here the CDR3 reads CATSRGGYEQYF. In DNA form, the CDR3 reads TGTGCCACCAGCAGAGGGGGTTACGAGCAGTACTTC.

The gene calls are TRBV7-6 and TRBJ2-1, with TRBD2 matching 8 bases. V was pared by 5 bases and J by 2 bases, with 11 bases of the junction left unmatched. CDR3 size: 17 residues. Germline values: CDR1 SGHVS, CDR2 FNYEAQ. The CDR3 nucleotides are TGTGCCAGCAGCCCTAGTAGCGGGGTAGGGACCTACAATGAGCAGTTCTTC. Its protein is CASSPSSGVGTYNEQFF.

CDR3 DNA: TGTGCCAGCAGCCCCCCGGGACAGGGGAACCACGAGCAGTACTTC. Residues: CASSPPGQGNHEQYF. The chain is built from TRBV13 and TRBJ2-7; TRBD1 agrees at 10 bases. Germline values: CDR1 PRHDT, CDR2 FYEKMQ (reference sequence). The length of the CDR3 is 15 residues. With 5 bases clipped from V and 5 bases from J, the junction kept 9 bases outside the gene matches. Using reference TRBV13 and TRBJ2-7 for the parts outside the CDR3, the full variable domain is AAGVIQSPRHLIKEKRETATLKCYPIPRHDTVYWYQQGPGQDPQFLISFYEKMQSDKGSIPDRFSAQQFSDYHSELNMSSLELGDSALYFCASSPPGQGNHEQYFGPGTRLTVT.

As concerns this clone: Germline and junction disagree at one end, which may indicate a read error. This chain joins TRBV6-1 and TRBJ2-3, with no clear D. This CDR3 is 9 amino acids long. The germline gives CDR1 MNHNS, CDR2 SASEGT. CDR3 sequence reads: CAAADAQYF. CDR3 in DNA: TGTGCCGCGGCAGATGCGCAGTATTTT.

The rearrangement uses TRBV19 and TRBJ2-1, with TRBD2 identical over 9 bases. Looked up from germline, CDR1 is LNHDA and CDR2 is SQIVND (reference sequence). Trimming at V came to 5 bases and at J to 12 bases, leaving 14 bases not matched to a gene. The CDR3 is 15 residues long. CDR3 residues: CASSAALAGHRGQFF. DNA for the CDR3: TGTGCCAGTAGTGCAGCTCTAGCGGGGCATCGAGGGCAGTTCTTC.

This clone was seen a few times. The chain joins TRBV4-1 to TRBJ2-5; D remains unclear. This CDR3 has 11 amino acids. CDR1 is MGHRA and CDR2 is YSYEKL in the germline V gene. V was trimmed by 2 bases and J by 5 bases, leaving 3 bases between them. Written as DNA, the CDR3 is TGCGCCAGCAGCCAAAAGGAGACCCAGTACTTC. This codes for CASSQKETQYF.

CDR3: CASSLAGTPGRGSSNQPQHF. CDR3 DNA sequence: TGTGCCAGCAGCTTAGCCGGAACACCCGGAAGAGGGAGTAGCAATCAGCCCCAGCATTTT. V gene TRBV7-8 combines with J gene TRBJ1-5, with D unclear. The V and J ends lost 0 bases and 0 bases respectively, with 21 bases between them. CDR1 and CDR2 (germline): SGHVS, FQNEAQ. The CDR3 totals 20 residues. Together with reference TRBV7-8 and TRBJ1-5, the CDR3 gives the full variable domain: GAGVSQSPRYKVAKRGQDVALRCDPISGHVSLFWYQQALGQGPEFLTYFQNEAQLDKSGLPSDRFFAERPEGSVSTLKIQRTQQEDSAVYLCASSLAGTPGRGSSNQPQHFGDGTRLSIL.

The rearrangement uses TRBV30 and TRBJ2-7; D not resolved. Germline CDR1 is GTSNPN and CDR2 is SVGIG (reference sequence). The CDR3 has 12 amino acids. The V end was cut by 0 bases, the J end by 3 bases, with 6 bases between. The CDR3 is CAWSVGIYEQYF. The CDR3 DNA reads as TGTGCCTGGAGTGTGGGGATCTACGAGCAGTACTTC.

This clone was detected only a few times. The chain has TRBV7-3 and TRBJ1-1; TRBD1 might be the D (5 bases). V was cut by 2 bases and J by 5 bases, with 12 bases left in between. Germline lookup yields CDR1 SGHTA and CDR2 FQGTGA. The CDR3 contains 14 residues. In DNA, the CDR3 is TGTGCCAGCAGCTTAGTAGGCGGGACTACTGAAGCTTTCTTT. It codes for CASSLVGGTTEAFF.

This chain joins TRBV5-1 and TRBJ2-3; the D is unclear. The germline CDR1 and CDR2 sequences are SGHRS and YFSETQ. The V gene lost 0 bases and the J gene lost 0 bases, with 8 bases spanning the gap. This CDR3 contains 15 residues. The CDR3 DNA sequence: TGCGCCAGCAGCTTGGAACGAGCTAGCACAGATACGCAGTATTTT. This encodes CASSLERASTDTQYF.

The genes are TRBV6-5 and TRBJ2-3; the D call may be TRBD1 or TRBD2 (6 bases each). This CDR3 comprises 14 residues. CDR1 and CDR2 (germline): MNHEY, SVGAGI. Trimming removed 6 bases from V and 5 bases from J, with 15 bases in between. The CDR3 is CASRGGPSLDTQYF. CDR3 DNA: TGTGCCAGCAGGGGGGGCCCCTCTCTAGATACGCAGTATTTT.

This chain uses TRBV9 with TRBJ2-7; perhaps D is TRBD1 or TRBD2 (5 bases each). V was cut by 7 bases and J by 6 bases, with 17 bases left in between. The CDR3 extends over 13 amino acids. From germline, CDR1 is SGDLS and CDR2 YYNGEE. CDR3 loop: CASPLTPGAEQYF. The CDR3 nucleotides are TGTGCCAGCCCCCTCACCCCCGGGGCCGAGCAGTACTTC.

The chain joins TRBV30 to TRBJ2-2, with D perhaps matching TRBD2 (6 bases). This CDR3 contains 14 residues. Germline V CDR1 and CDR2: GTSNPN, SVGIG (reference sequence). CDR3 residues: CGFQAGPNTGELFF. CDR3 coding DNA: TGTGGGTTCCAAGCGGGCCCGAACACCGGGGAGCTGTTTTTT. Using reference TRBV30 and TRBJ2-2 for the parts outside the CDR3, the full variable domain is SQTIHQWPATLVQPVGSPLSLECTVEGTSNPNLYWYRQAAGRGLQLLFYSVGIGQISSEVPQNLSASRPQDRQFILSSKKLLLSDSGFYLCGFQAGPNTGELFFGEGSRLTVL.

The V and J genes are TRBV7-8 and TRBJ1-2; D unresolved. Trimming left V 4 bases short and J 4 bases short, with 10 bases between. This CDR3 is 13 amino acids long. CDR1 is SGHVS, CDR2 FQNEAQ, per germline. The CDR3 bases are TGTGCCAGCAGCTCGAGTGCGTTCTATGGCTACACCTTC. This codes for CASSSSAFYGYTF.

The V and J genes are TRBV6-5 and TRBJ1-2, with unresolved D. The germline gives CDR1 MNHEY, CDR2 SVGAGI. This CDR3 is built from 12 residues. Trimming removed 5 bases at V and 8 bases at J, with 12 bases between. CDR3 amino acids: CASSPERLGYTF. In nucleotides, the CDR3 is TGTGCCAGCAGTCCCGAGCGTCTGGGCTACACCTTC.

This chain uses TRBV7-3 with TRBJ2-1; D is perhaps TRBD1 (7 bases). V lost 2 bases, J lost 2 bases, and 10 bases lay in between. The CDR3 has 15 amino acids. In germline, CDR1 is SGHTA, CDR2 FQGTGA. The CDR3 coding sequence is TGTGCCAGCAGCTTAGGAGGGGGCGCCTACAATGAGCAGTTCTTC. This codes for CASSLGGGAYNEQFF.

CDR3 DNA sequence: TGTGCCAGCAGCGTAGGTCAGACTAGCACAGATACGCAGTATTTT. Its translation is CASSVGQTSTDTQYF. The chain has TRBV9 and TRBJ2-3, with unresolved D. Germline lookup yields CDR1 SGDLS and CDR2 YYNGEE. The V end lost 0 bases, the J end lost 0 bases, and 8 bases lay between the germline ends. This CDR3 contains 15 residues. Full variable domain (rest looked up from reference TRBV9 and TRBJ2-3): DSGVTQTPKHLITATGQRVTLRCSPRSGDLSVYWYQQSLDQGLQFLIQYYNGEERAKGNILERFSAQQFPDLHSELNLSSLELGDSALYFCASSVGQTSTDTQYFGPGTRLTVL.